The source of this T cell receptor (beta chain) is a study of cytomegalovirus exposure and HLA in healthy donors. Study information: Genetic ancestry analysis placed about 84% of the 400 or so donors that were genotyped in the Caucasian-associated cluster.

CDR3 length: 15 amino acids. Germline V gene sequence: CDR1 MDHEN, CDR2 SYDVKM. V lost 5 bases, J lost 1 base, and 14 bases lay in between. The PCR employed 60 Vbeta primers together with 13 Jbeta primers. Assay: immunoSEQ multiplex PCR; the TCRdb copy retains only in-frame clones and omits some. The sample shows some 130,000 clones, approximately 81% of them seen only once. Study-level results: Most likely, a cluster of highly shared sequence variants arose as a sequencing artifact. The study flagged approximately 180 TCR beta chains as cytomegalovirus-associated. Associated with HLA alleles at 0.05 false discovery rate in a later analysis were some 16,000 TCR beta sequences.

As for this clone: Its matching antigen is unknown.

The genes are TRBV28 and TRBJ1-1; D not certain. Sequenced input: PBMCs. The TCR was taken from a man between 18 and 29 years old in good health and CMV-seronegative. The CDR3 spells CASSPLTVPNTEAFF. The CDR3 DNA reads TGTGCCAGCAGTCCGTTAACAGTTCCGAACACTGAAGCTTTCTTT.